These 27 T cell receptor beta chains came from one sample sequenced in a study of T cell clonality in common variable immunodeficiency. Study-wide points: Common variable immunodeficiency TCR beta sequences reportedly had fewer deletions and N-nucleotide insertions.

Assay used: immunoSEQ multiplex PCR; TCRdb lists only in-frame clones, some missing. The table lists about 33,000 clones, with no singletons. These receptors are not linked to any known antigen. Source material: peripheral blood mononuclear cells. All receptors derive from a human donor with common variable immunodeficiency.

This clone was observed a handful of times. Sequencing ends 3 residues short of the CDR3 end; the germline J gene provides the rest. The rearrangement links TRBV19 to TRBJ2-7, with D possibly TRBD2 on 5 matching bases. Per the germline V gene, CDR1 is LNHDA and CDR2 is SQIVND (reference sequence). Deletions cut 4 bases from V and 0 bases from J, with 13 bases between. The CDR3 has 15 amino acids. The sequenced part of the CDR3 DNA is TGTGCCAGTAGTAGGACTGGTAAGGGCTCCTACGAG. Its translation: CASSRTGKGSYE. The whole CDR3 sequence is CASSRTGKGSYEQYF. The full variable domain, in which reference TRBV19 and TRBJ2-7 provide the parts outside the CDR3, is DGGITQSPKYLFRKEGQNVTLSCEQNLNHDAMYWYRQDPGQGLRLIYYSQIVNDFQKGDIAEGYSVSREKKESFPLTVTSAQKNPTAFYLCASSRTGKGSYEQYFGPGTRLTVT.

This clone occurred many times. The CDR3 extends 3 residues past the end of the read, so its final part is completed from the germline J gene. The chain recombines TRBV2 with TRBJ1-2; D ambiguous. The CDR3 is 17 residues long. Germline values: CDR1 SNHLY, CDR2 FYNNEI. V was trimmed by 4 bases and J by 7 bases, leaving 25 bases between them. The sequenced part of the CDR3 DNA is TGTGCCAGCAGTGTTCTGCGACACTCTGCACTCCGACGTGGC. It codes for CASSVLRHSALRRG. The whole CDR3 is CASSVLRHSALRRGYTF.

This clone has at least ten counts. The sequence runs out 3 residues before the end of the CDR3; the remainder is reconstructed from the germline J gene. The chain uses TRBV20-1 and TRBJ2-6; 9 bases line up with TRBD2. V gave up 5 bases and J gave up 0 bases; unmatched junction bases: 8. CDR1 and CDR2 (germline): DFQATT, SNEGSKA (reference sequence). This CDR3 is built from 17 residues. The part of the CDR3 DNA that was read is TGCAGTGCTGGATATAGCGGGGGTAGCTCTGGGGCCAACGTC. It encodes CSAGYSGGSSGANV. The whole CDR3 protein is CSAGYSGGSSGANVLTF.

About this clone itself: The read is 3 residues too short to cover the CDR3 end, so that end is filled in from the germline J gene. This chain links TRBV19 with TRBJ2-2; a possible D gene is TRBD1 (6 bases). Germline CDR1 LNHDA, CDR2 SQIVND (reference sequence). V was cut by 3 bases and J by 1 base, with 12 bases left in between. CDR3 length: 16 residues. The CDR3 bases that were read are TGTGCCAGTAGTATCGGAGTAGGGGGGAACACCGGGGAG. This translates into CASSIGVGGNTGE. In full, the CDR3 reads CASSIGVGGNTGELFF.

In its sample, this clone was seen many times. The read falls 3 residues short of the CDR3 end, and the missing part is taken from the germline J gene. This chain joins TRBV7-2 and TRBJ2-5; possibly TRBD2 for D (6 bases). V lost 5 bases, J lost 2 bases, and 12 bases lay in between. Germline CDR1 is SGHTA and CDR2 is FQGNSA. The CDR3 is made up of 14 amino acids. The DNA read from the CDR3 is TGTGCCAGCAGCCTCAGCGGGCTTCAAGAGACC. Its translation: CASSLSGLQET. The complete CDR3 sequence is CASSLSGLQETQYF.

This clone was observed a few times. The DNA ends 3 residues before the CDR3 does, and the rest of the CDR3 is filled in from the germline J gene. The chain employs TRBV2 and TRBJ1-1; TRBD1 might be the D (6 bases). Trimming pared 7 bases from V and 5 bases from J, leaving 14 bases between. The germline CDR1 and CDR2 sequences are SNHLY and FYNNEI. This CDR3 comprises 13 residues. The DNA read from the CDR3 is TGTGCCAGCATGTACAGGGAAGGGACTGAA. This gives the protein CASMYREGTE. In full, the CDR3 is CASMYREGTEAFF.

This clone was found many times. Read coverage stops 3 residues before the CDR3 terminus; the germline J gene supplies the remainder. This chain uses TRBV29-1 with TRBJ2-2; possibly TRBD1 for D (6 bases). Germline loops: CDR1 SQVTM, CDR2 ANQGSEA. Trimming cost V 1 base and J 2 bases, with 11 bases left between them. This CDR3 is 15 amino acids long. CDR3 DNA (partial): TGCAGCGTTGAAGGGCAGGGGATAAACACCGGGGAG. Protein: CSVEGQGINTGE. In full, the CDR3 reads CSVEGQGINTGELFF.

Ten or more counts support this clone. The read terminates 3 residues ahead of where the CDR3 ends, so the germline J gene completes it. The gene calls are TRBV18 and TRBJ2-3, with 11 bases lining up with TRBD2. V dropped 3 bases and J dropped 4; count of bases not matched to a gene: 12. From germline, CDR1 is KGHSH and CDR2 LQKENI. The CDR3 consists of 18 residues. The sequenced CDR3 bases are TGTGCCAGCTCACCTTATCCCATAGCGGGGGGGTACGCAGATACG. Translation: CASSPYPIAGGYADT. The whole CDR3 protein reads CASSPYPIAGGYADTQYF.

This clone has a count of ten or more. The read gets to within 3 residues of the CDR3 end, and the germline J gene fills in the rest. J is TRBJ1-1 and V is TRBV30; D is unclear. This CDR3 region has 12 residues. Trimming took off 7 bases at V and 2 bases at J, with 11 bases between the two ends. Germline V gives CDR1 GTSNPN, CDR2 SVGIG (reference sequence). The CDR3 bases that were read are TGTGCCTCACAGAGGATTAACACTGAA. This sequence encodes CASQRINTE. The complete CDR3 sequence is CASQRINTEAFF.

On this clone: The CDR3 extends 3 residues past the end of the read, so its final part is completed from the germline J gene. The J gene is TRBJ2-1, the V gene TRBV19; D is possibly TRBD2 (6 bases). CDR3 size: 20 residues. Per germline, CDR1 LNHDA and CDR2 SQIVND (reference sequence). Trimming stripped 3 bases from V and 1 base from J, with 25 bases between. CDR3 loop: CASSMITGGSGGRSYNEQFF. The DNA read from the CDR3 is TGTGCCAGTAGTATGATAACAGGAGGATCCGGGGGTCGGTCCTACAATGAG.

CDR3 loop: CASSGGQGYEQYF. The part of the CDR3 DNA that was read is TGTGCCAGCAGTGGGGGACAGGGCTACGAG. This chain joins TRBV2 and TRBJ2-7; TRBD1 agrees at 9 bases. The DNA ends 3 residues before the CDR3 does, and the rest of the CDR3 is filled in from the germline J gene. Germline CDR1 reads SNHLY; CDR2 reads FYNNEI. CDR3 length: 13 amino acids. V lost 4 bases and J lost 3; bases outside the gene matches: 1.

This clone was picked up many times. Partial CDR3 DNA: TGCAGCGTTCCCGGAGGACAGGGCTCTGGGGCCAACGTC. Its protein is CSVPGGQGSGANV. From start to end, the CDR3 is CSVPGGQGSGANVLTF. The chain has TRBV29-1 and TRBJ2-6; TRBD1 agrees at 8 bases. The sequence runs out 3 residues before the end of the CDR3; the remainder is reconstructed from the germline J gene. Per germline, CDR1 SQVTM and CDR2 ANQGSEA. CDR3 size: 16 residues. Trimming removed 5 bases from V and 0 bases from J; junction bases left unmatched: 6. Filled out from reference TRBV29-1 and TRBJ2-6, the complete variable domain reads SAVISQKPSRDICQRGTSLTIQCQVDSQVTMMFWYRQQPGQSLTLIATANQGSEATYESGFVIDKFPISRPNLTFSTLTVSNMSPEDSSIYLCSVPGGQGSGANVLTFGAGSRLTVL.

The sequenced part of the CDR3 DNA is TGCAGTGCTAGAGGGATCCCGACTGCGGGGCTAATCACAGATACG. Its protein product is CSARGIPTAGLITDT. The CDR3 in its entirety is CSARGIPTAGLITDTQYF. The rearrangement uses TRBV20-1 and TRBJ2-3; D is perhaps TRBD2 (6 bases). The read gets to within 3 residues of the CDR3 end, and the germline J gene fills in the rest. CDR1 and CDR2 (germline): DFQATT, SNEGSKA (reference sequence). Trimming left V 1 base short and J 2 bases short, with 22 bases between. The CDR3 is made up of 18 amino acids.

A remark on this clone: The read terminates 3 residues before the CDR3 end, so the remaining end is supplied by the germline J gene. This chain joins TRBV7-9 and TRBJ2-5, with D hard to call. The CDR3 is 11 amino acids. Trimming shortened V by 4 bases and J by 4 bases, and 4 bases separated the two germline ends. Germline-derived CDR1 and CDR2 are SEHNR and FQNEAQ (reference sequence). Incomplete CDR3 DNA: TGTGCCAGCAGCTCATCAGAGACC. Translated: CASSSSET. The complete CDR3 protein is CASSSSETQYF.

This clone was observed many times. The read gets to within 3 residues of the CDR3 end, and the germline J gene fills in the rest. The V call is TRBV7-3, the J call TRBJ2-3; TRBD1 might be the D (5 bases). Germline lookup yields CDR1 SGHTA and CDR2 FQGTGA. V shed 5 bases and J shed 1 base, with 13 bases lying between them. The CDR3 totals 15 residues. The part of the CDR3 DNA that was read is TGTGCCAGCAGCCAATCCAGACAGCGCACAGATACG. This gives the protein CASSQSRQRTDT. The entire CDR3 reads CASSQSRQRTDTQYF.

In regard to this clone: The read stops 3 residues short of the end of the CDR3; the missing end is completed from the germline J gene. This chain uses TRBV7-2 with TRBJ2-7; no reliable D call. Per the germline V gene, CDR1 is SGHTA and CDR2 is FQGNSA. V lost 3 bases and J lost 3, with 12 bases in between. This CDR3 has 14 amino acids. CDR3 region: CASSFSQLNYEQYF. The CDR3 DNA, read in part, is TGTGCCAGCAGCTTTTCACAGTTGAACTACGAG.

The CDR3 is CASSTVGSTNEKLFF. The DNA read from the CDR3 is TGTGCCAGTAGTACGGTCGGGTCAACTAATGAAAAA. The gene calls are TRBV19 and TRBJ1-4; D remains unclear. With the read ending 3 residues before the CDR3 end, the germline J gene is used to fill in that end. V was trimmed by 4 bases and J by 0 bases, leaving 9 bases between them. This CDR3 contains 15 residues. The germline V gene has CDR1 LNHDA and CDR2 SQIVND (reference sequence).

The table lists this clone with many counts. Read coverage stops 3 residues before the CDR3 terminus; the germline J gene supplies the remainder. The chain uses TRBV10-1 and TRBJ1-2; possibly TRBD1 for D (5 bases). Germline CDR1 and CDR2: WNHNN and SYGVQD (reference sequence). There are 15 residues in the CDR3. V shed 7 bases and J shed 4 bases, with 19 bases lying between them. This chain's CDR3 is CASIPVPQESYGYTF. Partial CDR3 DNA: TGCGCCAGCATCCCGGTCCCACAGGAGTCCTATGGC.

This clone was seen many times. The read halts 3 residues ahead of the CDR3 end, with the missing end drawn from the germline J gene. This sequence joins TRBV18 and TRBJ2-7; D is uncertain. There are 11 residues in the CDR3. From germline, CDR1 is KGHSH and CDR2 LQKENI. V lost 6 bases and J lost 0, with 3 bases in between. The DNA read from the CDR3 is TGTGCCAGCTCTAGCTCCTACGAG. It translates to CASSSSYE. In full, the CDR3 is CASSSSYEQYF.

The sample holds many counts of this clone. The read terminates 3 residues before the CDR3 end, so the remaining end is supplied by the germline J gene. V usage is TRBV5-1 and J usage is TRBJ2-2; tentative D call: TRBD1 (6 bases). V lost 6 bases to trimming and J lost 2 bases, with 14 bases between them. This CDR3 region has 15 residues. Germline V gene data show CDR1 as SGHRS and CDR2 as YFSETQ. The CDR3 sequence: CASNTGQVNTGELFF. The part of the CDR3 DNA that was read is TGCGCCAGCAACACGGGACAAGTAAACACCGGGGAG.

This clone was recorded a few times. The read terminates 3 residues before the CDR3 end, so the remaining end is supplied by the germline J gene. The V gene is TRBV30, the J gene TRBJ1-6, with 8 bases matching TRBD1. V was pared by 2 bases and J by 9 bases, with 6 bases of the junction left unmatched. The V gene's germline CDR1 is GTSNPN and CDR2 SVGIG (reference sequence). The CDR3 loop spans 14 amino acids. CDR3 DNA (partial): TGTGCCTGGAGTCCGGGACAGGCTGGTTCACCC. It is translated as CAWSPGQAGSP. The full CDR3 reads CAWSPGQAGSPLHF. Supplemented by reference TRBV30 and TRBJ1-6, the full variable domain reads SQTIHQWPATLVQPVGSPLSLECTVEGTSNPNLYWYRQAAGRGLQLLFYSVGIGQISSEVPQNLSASRPQDRQFILSSKKLLLSDSGFYLCAWSPGQAGSPLHFGNGTRLTVT.

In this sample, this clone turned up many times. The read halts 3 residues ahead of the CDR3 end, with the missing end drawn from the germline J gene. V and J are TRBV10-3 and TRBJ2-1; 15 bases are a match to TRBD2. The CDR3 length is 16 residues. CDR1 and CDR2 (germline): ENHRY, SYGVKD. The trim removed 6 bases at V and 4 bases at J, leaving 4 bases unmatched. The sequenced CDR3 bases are TGTGCCATCAGCCCGGGACTAGCGGGGGGATACAATGAG. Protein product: CAISPGLAGGYNE. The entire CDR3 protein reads CAISPGLAGGYNEQFF.

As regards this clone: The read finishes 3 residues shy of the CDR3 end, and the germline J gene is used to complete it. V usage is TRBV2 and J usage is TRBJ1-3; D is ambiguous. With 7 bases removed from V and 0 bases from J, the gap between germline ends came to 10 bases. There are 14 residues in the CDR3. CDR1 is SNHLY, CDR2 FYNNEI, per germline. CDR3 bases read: TGTGCCAGCAACGGAGGGCCCTCTGGAAACACC. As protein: CASNGGPSGNT. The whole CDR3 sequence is CASNGGPSGNTIYF.

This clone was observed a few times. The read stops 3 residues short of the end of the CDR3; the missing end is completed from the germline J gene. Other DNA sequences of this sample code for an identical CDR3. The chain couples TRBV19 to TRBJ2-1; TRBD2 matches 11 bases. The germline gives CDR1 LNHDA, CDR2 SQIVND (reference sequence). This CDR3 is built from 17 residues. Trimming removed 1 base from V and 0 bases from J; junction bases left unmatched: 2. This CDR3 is CASSIAGTSGSYNEQFF. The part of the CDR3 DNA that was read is TGTGCCAGTAGTATAGCCGGGACTAGCGGCTCCTACAATGAG.

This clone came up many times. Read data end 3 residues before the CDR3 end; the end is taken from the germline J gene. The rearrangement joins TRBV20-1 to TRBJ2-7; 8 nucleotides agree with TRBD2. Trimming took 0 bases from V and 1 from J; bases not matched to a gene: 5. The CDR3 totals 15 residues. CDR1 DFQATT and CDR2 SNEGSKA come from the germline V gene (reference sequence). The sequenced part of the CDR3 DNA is TGCAGTGCTAGAGATCGCGAGCGGGGGTCCTACGAG. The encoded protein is CSARDRERGSYE. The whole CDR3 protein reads CSARDRERGSYEQYF.

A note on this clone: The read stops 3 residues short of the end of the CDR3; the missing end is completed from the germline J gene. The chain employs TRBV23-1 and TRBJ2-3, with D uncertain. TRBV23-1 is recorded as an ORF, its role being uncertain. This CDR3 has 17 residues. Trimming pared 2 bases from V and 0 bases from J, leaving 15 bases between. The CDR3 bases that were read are TGCGCCAGCAGTCAACCCCGTCTCAAACATAGCACAGATACG. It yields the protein CASSQPRLKHSTDT. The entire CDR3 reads CASSQPRLKHSTDTQYF.

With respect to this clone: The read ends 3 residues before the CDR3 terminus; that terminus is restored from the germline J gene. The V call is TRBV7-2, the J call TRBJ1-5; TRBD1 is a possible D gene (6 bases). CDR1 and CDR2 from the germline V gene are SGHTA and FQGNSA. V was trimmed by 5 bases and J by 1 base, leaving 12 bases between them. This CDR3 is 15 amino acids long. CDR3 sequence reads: CASSPQGGSNQPQHF. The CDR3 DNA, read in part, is TGTGCCAGCAGCCCACAGGGAGGGAGCAATCAGCCC.